Listed below are T cell receptor beta chains from one sample, sequenced in a study of T-cell reconstitution after alpha-beta-depleted transplantation in children. TCRdb redid the calling of the PCR reads with MiXCR, one entry per CDR3 protein. The sample has some 340,000 distinct CDR3 sequences, 9% to 12% seen once. The sequences come from PBMCs from the stem cell graft donor, collected from the stem cell graft. The source of these receptors is a human donor who donated a stem cell graft to a child with acute lymphoblastic leukemia. CDR3s include the opening cysteine and the closing phenylalanine or tryptophan. D genes are given only for firm matches. Where a row states a size, it is once, few, many or the class of an expanded clone; other rows omit it.

cdr3_aa	cdr3_nt	clone_size	d_call	v_call	j_call
CASSLRQADTQYF	TGTGCCAGCAGTCTCAGGCAGGCAGATACGCAGTATTTT	few	-	TRBV2	TRBJ2-3
CASSLVRGRELFF	TGTGCCAGCAGCTTAGTCAGGGGTCGGGAGCTGTTTTTT	many	-	TRBV11-2	TRBJ2-2
CSARSGQSNSPLHF	TGCAGTGCTAGGTCTGGACAGAGTAATTCACCCCTCCACTTT	few	-	TRBV20-1	TRBJ1-6
CASSLELVGGYTF	TGTGCCAGCAGCTTAGAATTGGTTGGCGGCTACACCTTC	few	-	TRBV7-8	TRBJ1-2
CASSPYSGSSYNEQFF	TGTGCCAGCAGCCCGTATAGCGGGAGCTCCTACAATGAGCAGTTCTTC	few	TRBD2	TRBV4-2	TRBJ2-1
CSAELAGVEYNEQFF	TGCAGTGCTGAACTAGCGGGAGTTGAGTACAATGAGCAGTTCTTC	many	TRBD2	TRBV20-1	TRBJ2-1
CASSESEGDAYEQYF	TGCGCCAGCAGTGAGTCTGAGGGTGATGCCTACGAGCAGTACTTC	once	-	TRBV10-2	TRBJ2-7
CASSLEGAEAFF	TGCGCCAGCAGCTTGGAAGGGGCTGAAGCTTTCTTT	many	-	TRBV5-1	TRBJ1-1
CASSPSANTGELFF	TGCGCCAGCAGCCCCAGCGCGAACACCGGGGAGCTGTTTTTT	-	-	TRBV4-3	TRBJ2-2
CSARDSLGVNEQFF	TGCAGTGCTAGAGATAGCCTTGGGGTAAATGAGCAGTTCTTC	-	-	TRBV20-1	TRBJ2-1
CASRLIAGGPTGELFF	TGTGCCAGCAGATTGATAGCGGGAGGGCCCACCGGGGAGCTGTTTTTT	few	TRBD2	TRBV6-1	TRBJ2-2
CASRERAGGRRLEETQYF	TGTGCCAGCAGGGAGAGAGCGGGAGGGCGGAGGTTGGAAGAGACCCAGTACTTC	few	TRBD2	TRBV6-1	TRBJ2-5
CASSLTGVGPYNEQFF	TGTGCCAGCAGCCTAACAGGGGTAGGCCCCTACAATGAGCAGTTCTTC	many	TRBD1	TRBV7-9	TRBJ2-1
CSARVGRENIQYF	TGCAGTGCTAGAGTAGGTCGCGAAAACATTCAGTACTTC	-	-	TRBV20-1	TRBJ2-4
CASSLIGGAEETQYF	TGTGCCAGCAGCTTGATAGGCGGGGCGGAGGAGACCCAGTACTTC	-	-	TRBV5-5	TRBJ2-5
CASSQGASGANVLTF	TGTGCCAGCAGCCAGGGGGCCTCTGGGGCCAACGTCCTGACTTTC	-	TRBD1	TRBV11-2	TRBJ2-6
CASSQVLGEGREETQYF	TGTGCCAGCAGCCAAGTTTTGGGGGAGGGCCGGGAAGAGACCCAGTACTTC	few	TRBD2	TRBV3-1	TRBJ2-5
CASSAAGGSETQYF	TGTGCCAGCAGTGCAGCGGGAGGGTCAGAGACCCAGTACTTC	many	TRBD2	TRBV7-3	TRBJ2-5
CASSGGLYTDTQYF	TGTGCCAGCAGTGGGGGACTCTACACGGATACGCAGTATTTT	few	-	TRBV25-1	TRBJ2-3
CASSSSGEGYTF	TGTGCCAGCAGCTCCAGCGGGGAGGGCTACACCTTC	-	-	TRBV7-2	TRBJ1-2
CASAPNRESPLHF	TGCGCCAGCGCCCCGAACAGGGAATCACCCCTCCACTTT	few	-	TRBV5-1	TRBJ1-6
CASSLAGGRSYNEQFF	TGCGCCAGCAGCTTGGCAGGGGGCAGGTCCTACAATGAGCAGTTCTTC	many	TRBD1	TRBV5-1	TRBJ2-1
CASSTGPVEEYF	TGTGCCAGCAGCACCGGTCCTGTGGAGGAGTACTTC	few	-	TRBV7-9	TRBJ2-7
CASSLGGFGRPVNTIYF	TGTGCCAGCAGCTTAGGAGGGTTCGGCAGGCCCGTAAACACCATATATTTT	few	-	TRBV6-5	TRBJ1-3
CASSQYTGAYTGELFF	TGCGCCAGCAGCCAATATACAGGGGCCTACACCGGGGAGCTGTTTTTT	few	TRBD1	TRBV4-3	TRBJ2-2
CASSQDVRVFSGNTIYF	TGCGCCAGCAGCCAAGATGTTCGGGTCTTCTCTGGAAACACCATATATTTT	-	-	TRBV4-3	TRBJ1-3
CASSALAKNIQYF	TGTGCCAGCAGCGCCTTAGCCAAAAACATTCAGTACTTC	few	-	TRBV7-2	TRBJ2-4
CASRSGQHPYEQYF	TGTGCCAGCAGATCGGGACAGCACCCCTACGAGCAGTACTTC	-	TRBD1	TRBV28	TRBJ2-7
CASSFGVRGGASNQPQHF	TGTGCCAGCAGTTTTGGGGTGCGGGGGGGCGCCTCCAATCAGCCCCAGCATTTT	many	-	TRBV28	TRBJ1-5
CASSPGTALGNTIYF	TGTGCCAGCAGCCCCGGGACAGCCCTGGGAAACACCATATATTTT	-	TRBD1	TRBV7-9	TRBJ1-3
CSARPTSGTGDTQYF	TGCAGTGCTAGACCTACTAGCGGCACGGGGGATACGCAGTATTTT	few	TRBD2	TRBV20-1	TRBJ2-3
CSASDLGAREGTDTQYF	TGCAGTGCTAGTGACCTTGGCGCCCGGGAGGGCACAGATACGCAGTATTTT	-	TRBD2	TRBV20-1	TRBJ2-3
CSAHRLLTDTQYF	TGCAGCGCCCACAGGTTACTCACAGATACGCAGTATTTT	few	-	TRBV29-1	TRBJ2-3
CASSQTSGRAHEQYF	TGCGCCAGCAGCCAAACTAGCGGGAGGGCCCACGAGCAGTACTTC	-	TRBD2	TRBV4-1	TRBJ2-7
CASSFVREEAYEQYF	TGTGCCAGCAGTTTCGTGCGGGAGGAAGCCTACGAGCAGTACTTC	-	TRBD2	TRBV12-3/TRBV12-4	TRBJ2-7
CSVEAGGATYNEQFF	TGCAGCGTTGAAGCCGGAGGGGCCACCTACAATGAGCAGTTCTTC	many	-	TRBV29-1	TRBJ2-1
CASSRGHFYEQYF	TGTGCCAGCAGTAGGGGACATTTCTACGAGCAGTACTTC	-	-	TRBV7-2	TRBJ2-7
CASSDGAGANVLTF	TGTGCCAGCAGCGATGGAGCTGGGGCCAACGTCCTGACTTTC	-	-	TRBV9	TRBJ2-6
CASTSRPGGSGYNEQFF	TGTGCCAGCACCTCTCGCCCAGGGGGTAGCGGATACAATGAGCAGTTCTTC	-	-	TRBV12-3/TRBV12-4	TRBJ2-1